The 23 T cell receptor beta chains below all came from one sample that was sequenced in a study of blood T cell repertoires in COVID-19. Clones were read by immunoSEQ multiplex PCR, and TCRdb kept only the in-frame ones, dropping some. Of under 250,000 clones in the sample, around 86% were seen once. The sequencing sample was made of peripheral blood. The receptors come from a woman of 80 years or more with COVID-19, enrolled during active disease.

The CDR3 nucleotides read TGTGCCAGCAGCCCTAACGGCAGGGGGTTCACAGATACGCAGTATTTT. Its translation is CASSPNGRGFTDTQYF. The V call is TRBV7-8, the J call TRBJ2-3, with TRBD1 matching 7 bases. CDR1 and CDR2 from the germline V gene are SGHVS and FQNEAQ. This CDR3 region has 16 residues. V was pared by 5 bases and J by 2 bases, with 10 bases of the junction left unmatched.

In nucleotides, the CDR3 is TGTGCCAGCAGCTGGGGAGGCGGGTCCGGAACTTATGAGCAGTACGTC. Encoded protein: CASSWGGGSGTYEQYV. J is TRBJ2-7 and V is TRBV5-6; D is possibly TRBD2 (6 bases). This CDR3 comprises 16 residues. Deletions cut 3 bases from V and 7 bases from J, with 23 bases between. Per germline, CDR1 SGHDT and CDR2 YYEEEE.

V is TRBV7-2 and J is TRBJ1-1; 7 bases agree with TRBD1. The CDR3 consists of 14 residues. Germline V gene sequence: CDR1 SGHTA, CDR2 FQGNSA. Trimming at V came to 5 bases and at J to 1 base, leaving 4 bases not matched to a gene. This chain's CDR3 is CASSTGTANTEAFF. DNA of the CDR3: TGTGCCAGCAGCACAGGGACAGCGAACACTGAAGCTTTCTTT.

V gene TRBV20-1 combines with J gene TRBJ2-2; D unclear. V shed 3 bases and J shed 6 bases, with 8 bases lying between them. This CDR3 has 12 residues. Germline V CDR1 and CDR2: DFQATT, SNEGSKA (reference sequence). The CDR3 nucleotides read TGCAGTGCTAGTGTCCCGGCCGGGGAGCTGTTTTTT. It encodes CSASVPAGELFF.

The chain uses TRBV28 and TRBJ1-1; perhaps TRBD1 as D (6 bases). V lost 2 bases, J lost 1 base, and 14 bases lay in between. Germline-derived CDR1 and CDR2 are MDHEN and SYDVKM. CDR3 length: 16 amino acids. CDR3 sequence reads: CASSLPILQGNTEAFF. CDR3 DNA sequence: TGTGCCAGCAGTTTACCTATATTACAGGGGAACACTGAAGCTTTCTTT.

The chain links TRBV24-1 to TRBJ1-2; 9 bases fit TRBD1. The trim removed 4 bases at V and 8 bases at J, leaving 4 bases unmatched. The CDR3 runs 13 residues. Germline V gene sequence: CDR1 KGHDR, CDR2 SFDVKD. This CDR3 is CATSDTGGRGYTF. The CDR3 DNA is TGTGCCACCAGTGACACAGGGGGCCGGGGCTACACCTTC.

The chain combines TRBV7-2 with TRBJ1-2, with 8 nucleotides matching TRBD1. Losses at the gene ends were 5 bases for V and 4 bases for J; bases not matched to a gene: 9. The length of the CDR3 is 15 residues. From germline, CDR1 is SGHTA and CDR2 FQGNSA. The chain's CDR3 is CASSRGQGQIYGYTF. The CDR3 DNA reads TGTGCCAGCAGCCGCGGACAGGGCCAGATCTATGGCTACACCTTC.

CDR3 loop: CASSPTGATEAFF. The CDR3 nucleotides read TGTGCCAGCAGCCCGACAGGGGCGACTGAAGCTTTCTTT. The V and J genes are TRBV5-8 and TRBJ1-1; TRBD1 matches 8 bases. Unmatched junction bases numbered 4, after V lost 4 bases and J lost 5 bases. CDR1 and CDR2 (germline): SGHTS, YDEGEE. This CDR3 contains 13 residues.

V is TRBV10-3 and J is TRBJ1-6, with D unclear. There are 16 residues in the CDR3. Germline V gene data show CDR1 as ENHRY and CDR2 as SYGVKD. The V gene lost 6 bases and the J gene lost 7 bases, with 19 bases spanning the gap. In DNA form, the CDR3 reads TGTGCCATCAGCAAACCGGGATTTATCGGCAATTCACCCCTCCACTTT. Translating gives CAISKPGFIGNSPLHF.

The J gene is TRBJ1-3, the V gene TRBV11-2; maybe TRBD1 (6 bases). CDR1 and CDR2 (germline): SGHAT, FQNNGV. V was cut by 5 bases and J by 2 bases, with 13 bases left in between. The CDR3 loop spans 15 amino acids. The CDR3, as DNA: TGTGCCAGCAGCCCAGGGGTGGGGGCTGGAAACACCATATATTTT. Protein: CASSPGVGAGNTIYF.

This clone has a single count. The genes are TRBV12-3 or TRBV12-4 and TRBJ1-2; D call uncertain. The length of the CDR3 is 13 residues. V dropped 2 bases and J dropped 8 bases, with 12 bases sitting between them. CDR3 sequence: CASSLKGGGGYTF. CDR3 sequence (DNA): TGTGCCAGCAGTTTAAAGGGAGGTGGCGGCTACACCTTC.

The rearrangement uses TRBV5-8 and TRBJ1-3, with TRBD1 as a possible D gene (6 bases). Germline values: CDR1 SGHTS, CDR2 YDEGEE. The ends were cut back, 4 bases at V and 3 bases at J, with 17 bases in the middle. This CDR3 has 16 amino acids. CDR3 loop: CASSRETGYGGNTIYF. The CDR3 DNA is TGTGCCAGCAGCCGGGAAACAGGGTACGGTGGAAACACCATATATTTT.

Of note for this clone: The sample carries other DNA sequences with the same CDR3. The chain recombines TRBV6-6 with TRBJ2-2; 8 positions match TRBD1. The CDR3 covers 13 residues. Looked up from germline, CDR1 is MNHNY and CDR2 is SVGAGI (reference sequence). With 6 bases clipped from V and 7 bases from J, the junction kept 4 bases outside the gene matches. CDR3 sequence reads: CASSGTGGGELFF. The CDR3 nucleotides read TGTGCCAGCAGCGGCACAGGGGGCGGGGAGCTGTTTTTT.

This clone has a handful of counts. The CDR3 coding sequence is TGTGCCAGCTCTCCGAGACGTGAGACGGGGGGAGGGACCTATGGCTACACCTTC. Its protein is CASSPRRETGGGTYGYTF. The chain links TRBV18 to TRBJ1-2, with a weak D call TRBD1 (5 bases). Trimming took off 6 bases at V and 4 bases at J, with 27 bases between the two ends. The CDR3 is 18 amino acids. The germline V gene encodes CDR1 KGHSH and CDR2 LQKENI.

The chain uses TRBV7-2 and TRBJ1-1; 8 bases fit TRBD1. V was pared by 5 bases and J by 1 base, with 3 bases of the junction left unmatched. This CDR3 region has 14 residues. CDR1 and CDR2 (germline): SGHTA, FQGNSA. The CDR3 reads CASSEGTGNTEAFF. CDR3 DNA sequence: TGTGCCAGCAGCGAAGGGACAGGGAACACTGAAGCTTTCTTT. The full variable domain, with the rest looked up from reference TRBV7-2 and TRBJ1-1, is GAGVSQSPSNKVTEKGKDVELRCDPISGHTALYWYRQSLGQGLEFLIYFQGNSAPDKSGLPSDRFSAERTGGSVSTLTIQRTQQEDSAVYLCASSEGTGNTEAFFGQGTRLTVV.

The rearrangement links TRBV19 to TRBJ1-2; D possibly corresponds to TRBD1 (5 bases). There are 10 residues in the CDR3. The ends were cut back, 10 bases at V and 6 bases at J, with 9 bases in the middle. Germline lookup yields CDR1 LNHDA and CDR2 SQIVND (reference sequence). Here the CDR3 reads CATQGNGYTF. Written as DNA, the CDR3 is TGTGCCACGCAGGGAAATGGCTACACCTTC.

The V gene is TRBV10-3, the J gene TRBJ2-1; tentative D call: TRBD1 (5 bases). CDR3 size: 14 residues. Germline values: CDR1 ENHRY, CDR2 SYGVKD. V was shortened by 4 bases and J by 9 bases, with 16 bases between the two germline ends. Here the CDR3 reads CAISVLSGALEQFF. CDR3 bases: TGTGCCATCAGTGTTCTCAGTGGGGCCCTTGAGCAGTTCTTC.

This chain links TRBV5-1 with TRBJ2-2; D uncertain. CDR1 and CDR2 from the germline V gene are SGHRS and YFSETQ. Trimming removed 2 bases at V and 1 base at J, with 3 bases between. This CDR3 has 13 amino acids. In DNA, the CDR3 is TGCGCCAGCAGCTTACAGAACACCGGGGAGCTGTTTTTT. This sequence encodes CASSLQNTGELFF.

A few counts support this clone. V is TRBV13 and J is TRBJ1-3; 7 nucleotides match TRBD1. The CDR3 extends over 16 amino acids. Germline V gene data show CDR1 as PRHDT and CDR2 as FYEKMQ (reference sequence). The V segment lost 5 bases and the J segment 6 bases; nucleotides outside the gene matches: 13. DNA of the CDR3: TGTGCCAGCAGCCATCGACGACGGGACAGTAAAAACACCATATATTTT. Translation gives CASSHRRRDSKNTIYF.

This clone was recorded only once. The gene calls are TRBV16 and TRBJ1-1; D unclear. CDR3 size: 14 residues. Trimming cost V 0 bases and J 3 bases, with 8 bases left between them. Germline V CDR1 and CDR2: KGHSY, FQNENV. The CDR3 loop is CASSQSDTYTEAFF. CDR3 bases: TGTGCCAGCAGCCAATCTGACACCTACACTGAAGCTTTCTTT.

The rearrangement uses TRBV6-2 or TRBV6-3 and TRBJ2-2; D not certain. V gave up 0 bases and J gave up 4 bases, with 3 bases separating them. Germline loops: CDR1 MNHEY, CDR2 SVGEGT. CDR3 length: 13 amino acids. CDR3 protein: CASSYSVTGELFF. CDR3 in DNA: TGTGCCAGCAGTTACTCCGTCACCGGGGAGCTGTTTTTT.

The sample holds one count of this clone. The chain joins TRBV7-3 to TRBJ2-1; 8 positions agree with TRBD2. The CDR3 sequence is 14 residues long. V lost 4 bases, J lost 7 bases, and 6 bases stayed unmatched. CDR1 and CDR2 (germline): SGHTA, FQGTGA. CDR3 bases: TGTGCCAGCAGCTCCCGCCGGGGGGGTAATGAGCAGTTCTTC. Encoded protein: CASSSRRGGNEQFF.

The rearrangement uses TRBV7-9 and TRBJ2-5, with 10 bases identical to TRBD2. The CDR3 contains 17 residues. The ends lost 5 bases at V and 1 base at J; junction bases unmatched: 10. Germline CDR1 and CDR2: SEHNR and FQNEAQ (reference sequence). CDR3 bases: TGTGCCAGCAGCCCCCGCGGTAGCGGGGGGTCCCAAGAGACCCAGTACTTC. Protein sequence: CASSPRGSGGSQETQYF.